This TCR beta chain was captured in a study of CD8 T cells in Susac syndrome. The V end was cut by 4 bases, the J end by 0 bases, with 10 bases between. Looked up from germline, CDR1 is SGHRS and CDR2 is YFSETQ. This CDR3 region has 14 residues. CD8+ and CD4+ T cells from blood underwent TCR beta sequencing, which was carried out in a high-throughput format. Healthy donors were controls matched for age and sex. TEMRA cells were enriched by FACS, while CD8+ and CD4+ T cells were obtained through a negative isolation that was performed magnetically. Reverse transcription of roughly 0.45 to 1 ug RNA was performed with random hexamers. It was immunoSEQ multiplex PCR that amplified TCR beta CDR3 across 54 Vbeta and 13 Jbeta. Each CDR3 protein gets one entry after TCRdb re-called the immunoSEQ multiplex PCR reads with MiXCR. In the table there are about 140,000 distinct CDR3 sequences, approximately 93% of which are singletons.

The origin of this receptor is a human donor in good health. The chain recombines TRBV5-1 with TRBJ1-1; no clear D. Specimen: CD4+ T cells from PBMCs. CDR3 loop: CASSRDGLNTEAFF. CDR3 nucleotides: TGCGCCAGCAGCCGCGACGGATTGAACACTGAAGCTTTCTTT.